This is a list of T cell receptor beta chains from one sample in a study of cytomegalovirus exposure and HLA in healthy donors. The table came from immunoSEQ multiplex PCR; TCRdb's copy has only in-frame clones and leaves some out. Of 150,000 or so clones listed, more than 60% are singletons. Sequenced sample: PBMCs. The source of these receptors is a man aged 25 to 45 in good health and CMV-seropositive. Each CDR3 is given with its conserved first and last residue.

>TRBV6-5
CASSLGGQGYEKLFF
>TRBV7-8
CASSSQGNTEAFF
>TRBV19
CASSRTPGQGSYNEQFF
>TRBV4-2
CAGSQVQTGSAGGKLFF
>TRBV5-1
CASSSTSGREKTQYF
>TRBV27
CASTTGTGNTGELFF
>TRBV5-6
CASSLTYTRLEQYF
>TRBV5-1
CASSLDRETQYF
>TRBV4-2
CASSQDGTSGIASYEQYF
>TRBV27
CASSLSSSLHYEQYF
>TRBV5-1
CASSSDRGISQETQYF
>TRBV11-2
CASSSLAGSSYEQYF
>TRBV14
CASSQETRTGGDYGYTF
>TRBV30
CAWVKRDMSYEQYF
>TRBV27
CASSSPTDRPDTQYF
>TRBV25-1
CASSVSRYTEAFF
>TRBV30
CAWKFGQYSGNTIYF
>TRBV27
CASSSDQRSAFF
>TRBV28
CASSQAGEGTGELFF
>TRBV6-6
CASSPGLAGTDTQYF
>TRBV4-2
CASSREALAGGEAQYF
>TRBV27
CASSLQVPGELFF
>TRBV11-2
CASSQTRDTQYF
>TRBV6-5
CASKAVGSEQYF
>TRBV19
CAGLDRDWQPQHF
>TRBV18
CASSQDRGQREQYF
>TRBV14
CASSQATGFLTQYF
>TRBV28
CASNPEDRTDTQYF
>TRBV19
CASSRATNEKLFF
>TRBV5-5
CASRPGTGVYEQYF
>TRBV6-1
CASSESGSSGELFF
>TRBV27
CASSRYLTDVGAFF
>TRBV5-8
CASSFNQGATNQPQHF
>TRBV6-6
CASSPPSGSTTGELFF
>TRBV5-1
CASSWTGMNTEAFF
>TRBV6-5
CASSYGLAGALYEQYF
>TRBV11-2
CASSVRDNYEQYF
>TRBV7-8
CASILAGVRNEQFF
>TRBV5-1
CASSLAPSGNTIYF
>TRBV7-2
CASSLWSGQPSQPQHF
>TRBV9
CASSPQGGGTEAFF
>TRBV10-2
CASRVGWGVSFYEQYF
>TRBV6-5
CASSLPTGVTEAFF
>TRBV11-2
CASSHTSGDYNEQFF
>TRBV6-5
CASRGGGEQYF
>TRBV6-1
CASNAGDRLDEKLFF
>TRBV5-1
CASSSGQTYEQYF
>TRBV15
CATSAGLAETGELFF
>TRBV27
CASSPKRAGVVDTQYF
>TRBV5-6
CASSADRGLANNYGYTF
>TRBV19
CASGRGRTHYGYTF
>TRBV7-2
CASSLGPGQGVGAFF
>TRBV5-1
CASSADRGGYGYTF
>TRBV5-6
CASSRQGSDEQYF
>TRBV2
CATELAIEETQYF
>TRBV29-1
CSVEPRTQGMNTEAFF
>TRBV13
CASTTGTGTEAFF
>TRBV21-1
CASSKEVRSGTGELFF
>TRBV10-1
CASKGLNTEAFF